The clone carrying this TCR beta chain has a handful of counts. The antigen remains undetermined. Attached unique molecular identifiers marked individual cDNA molecules. In TCRdb, the 5' RACE reads were re-called with MiXCR into one record per CDR3 protein. The sample lists more than 65,000 distinct CDR3 sequences; about 13% were seen once. J gave up 0 bases and V 7 bases, and 4 bases lay outside the gene matches. The CDR3 runs 14 residues. CDR1 and CDR2 from the germline V gene are SQVTM and ANQGSEA. This sample is part of a study of early T cells in non-severe SARS-CoV-2 infection. The overall study: With bulk RNA from unsorted whole blood as input, sequencing yielded unpaired chains.

Overall study results and limits: Database matching using VDJdb favored anti-spike CD8 responses, with private and CD4 specificities left missing.

Sequences were obtained from whole blood. The rearrangement links TRBV29-1 to TRBJ2-2; 8 bases align to TRBD1. The origin of this receptor is an adult who was a healthcare worker with PCR-confirmed SARS-CoV-2 infection or an uninfected control (not recorded which). The CDR3 DNA reads TGCAGCGCAGAACAGGGGGCGAACACCGGGGAGCTGTTTTTT. Translating it yields CSAEQGANTGELFF.